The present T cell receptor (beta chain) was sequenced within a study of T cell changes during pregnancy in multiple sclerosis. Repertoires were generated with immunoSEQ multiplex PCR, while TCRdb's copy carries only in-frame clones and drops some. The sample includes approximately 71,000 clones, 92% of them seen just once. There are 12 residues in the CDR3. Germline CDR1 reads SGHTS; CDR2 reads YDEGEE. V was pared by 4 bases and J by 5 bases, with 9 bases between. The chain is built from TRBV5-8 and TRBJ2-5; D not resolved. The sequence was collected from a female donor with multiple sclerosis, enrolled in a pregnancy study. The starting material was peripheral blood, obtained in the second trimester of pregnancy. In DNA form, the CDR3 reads TGTGCCAGCAGCCAGTACGGGGAGACCCAGTACTTC. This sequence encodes CASSQYGETQYF.